Included here is one TCR beta chain sequence, with context. Libraries were prepared by immunoSEQ multiplex PCR; TCRdb keeps only in-frame clonotypes and omits some of them. The sample contains about 200,000 clones, 70% to 85% of which appear only once. Looked up from germline, CDR1 is MNHEY and CDR2 is SVGAGI. V dropped 6 bases and J dropped 6; count of bases not matched to a gene: 5. This CDR3 has 13 residues. The sample originates from a study of cytomegalovirus exposure and HLA in healthy donors. Sequenced sample: PBMCs. The clonotype comes from a woman in her twenties or thirties in good health and CMV-seropositive. The J gene is TRBJ1-1, the V gene TRBV6-5; 9 nucleotides agree with TRBD1. In nucleotides, the CDR3 is TGTGCCAGCAGAAGGGACAGGGAACCTGAAGCTTTCTTT. It specifies CASRRDREPEAFF.